This TCR beta chain was obtained from a study of blood T cell repertoires in COVID-19. Study as a whole: The analysed material was cDNA or gDNA that came from T cells, B-cell-depleted T cells, or PBMCs.

The germline gives CDR1 MGHRA, CDR2 YSYEKL. Trimming stripped 1 base from V and 0 bases from J, with 7 bases between. The CDR3 length is 15 residues. Seattle's enrolled individuals joined amid active infection and were then monitored longitudinally. As processed by the authors: For nucleated cells, counts were estimated from reference gene primer amplification. Produced via immunoSEQ multiplex PCR; TCRdb's table is partial and in-frame only. The V and J calls and the clone size are those of that table, but D and trimming were determined from the DNA. The data hold hundreds of thousands of clones, with around 90% observed a single time.

Sequenced: peripheral blood. The V gene is TRBV4-1, the J gene TRBJ1-3; no reliable D call. This TCR derives from a man aged 18 to 35 with COVID-19, enrolled during active disease. The CDR3 sequence: CASSQGTGSGNTIYF. Here the CDR3 DNA reads TGCGCCAGCAGCCAAGGCACCGGCTCTGGAAACACCATATATTTT.